One and the same sample provided the 23 T cell receptor beta chains below, sequenced in a study of blood T cell repertoires in COVID-19. Sequenced by immunoSEQ multiplex PCR; TCRdb stores in-frame clones only, minus some. Of more than 60,000 clones detected, less than 85% appear once; the ten largest clones hold 2.5% to 3%. The sequenced sample consisted of peripheral blood. The receptors here all came from a human donor with acute or convalescent COVID-19. The donor label of this sample is uncertain.

This clone was seen once. The chain couples TRBV9 to TRBJ2-2, with TRBD1 identical over 9 bases. Germline-derived CDR1 and CDR2 are SGDLS and YYNGEE. CDR3 size: 15 residues. Losses at the gene ends were 0 bases for V and 4 bases for J; bases not matched to a gene: 1. CDR3 DNA sequence: TGTGCCAGCAGCGTAGGGGGACAGGGCACCGGGGAGCTGTTTTTT. Translating gives CASSVGGQGTGELFF.

The V call is TRBV28, the J call TRBJ2-5, with TRBD2 as a possible D gene (6 bases). The CDR3 covers 12 residues. Trimming stripped 7 bases from V and 3 bases from J, with 9 bases between. Looked up from germline, CDR1 is MDHEN and CDR2 is SYDVKM. The CDR3 DNA reads TGTGCCAGCATGGCGGGGAAAGAGACCCAGTACTTC. Translating it yields CASMAGKETQYF.

This clone was recorded a few times. For the CDR3, the DNA is TGTGCCAGCAAGGGTAGCGGGAGCAATCCAGATACGCAGTATTTT. Translated: CASKGSGSNPDTQYF. The genes are TRBV7-2 and TRBJ2-3; 9 nucleotides align to TRBD2. The CDR3 runs to 15 residues. Per the germline V gene, CDR1 is SGHTA and CDR2 is FQGNSA. V was clipped by 7 bases and J by 4 bases; unmatched bases: 9.

The J gene is TRBJ2-7, the V gene TRBV24-1; TRBD2 might be the D (5 bases). V was trimmed by 5 bases and J by 6 bases, leaving 13 bases between them. The CDR3 is made up of 13 amino acids. Germline CDR1 is KGHDR and CDR2 is SFDVKD. This CDR3 is CATSASPSGEQYF. CDR3 bases: TGTGCCACCAGTGCTAGCCCCTCCGGCGAGCAGTACTTC.

This clone has only one observation. The chain joins TRBV10-1 to TRBJ2-7, with D tentatively TRBD1 (5 bases). CDR1 is WNHNN, CDR2 SYGVQD, per germline (reference sequence). Trimming removed 3 bases from V and 4 bases from J, with 10 bases in between. There are 13 residues in the CDR3. The CDR3 sequence is CASSESGRYEQYV. The CDR3 nucleotides are TGCGCCAGCAGTGAATCAGGGCGGTACGAGCAGTACGTC.

This chain links TRBV9 with TRBJ2-1; D is ambiguous. The germline V and J ends were trimmed by 0 bases and 4 bases, with 11 bases remaining between them. The CDR3 is 15 residues long. The germline V gene encodes CDR1 SGDLS and CDR2 YYNGEE. CDR3 nucleotides: TGTGCCAGCAGCGTAGATCCAGTAGCTTACAATGAGCAGTTCTTC. Amino acids: CASSVDPVAYNEQFF.

CDR3: CASSYHRESYEQYF. DNA for the CDR3: TGTGCCAGCAGTTACCATAGGGAGTCCTACGAGCAGTACTTC. The genes are TRBV6-5 and TRBJ2-7; weak D call: TRBD2 (5 bases). The V gene lost 2 bases and the J gene lost 1 base, with 9 bases spanning the gap. Germline loops: CDR1 MNHEY, CDR2 SVGAGI. This CDR3 comprises 14 residues.

The chain is built from TRBV5-1 and TRBJ1-5; D ambiguous. With 3 bases removed from V and 2 bases from J, the gap between germline ends came to 15 bases. This CDR3 comprises 16 residues. Germline CDR1 is SGHRS and CDR2 is YFSETQ. The DNA for the CDR3 is TGCGCCAGCAGCTGGAGCACGACTCCCTGCAATCAGCCCCAGCATTTT. The encoded protein is CASSWSTTPCNQPQHF.

V gene TRBV7-2 combines with J gene TRBJ1-5; the D gene is possibly TRBD1 (6 bases). CDR3 length: 17 amino acids. Trimming shortened V by 4 bases and J by 5 bases, and 21 bases separated the two germline ends. The germline V gene encodes CDR1 SGHTA and CDR2 FQGNSA. The CDR3: CASSYVGAQALHQPQHF. Written as DNA, the CDR3 is TGTGCCAGCAGCTATGTGGGGGCCCAGGCTCTGCATCAGCCCCAGCATTTT.

This clone was detected a few times. V usage is TRBV4-2 and J usage is TRBJ1-3, with 8 positions matching TRBD1. The CDR3 sequence is 15 residues long. Trimming at V came to 3 bases and at J to 4 bases, leaving 5 bases not matched to a gene. CDR1 and CDR2 from the germline V gene are LGHNA and YNFKEQ. CDR3 coding DNA: TGTGCCAGCAGCCAGGACAGGGCGGTCGGAAACACCATATATTTT. Protein sequence: CASSQDRAVGNTIYF.

The V call is TRBV6-4, the J call TRBJ1-2; possible D gene TRBD1, 6 bases. Germline CDR1 MRHNA, CDR2 SNTAGT. CDR3 length: 13 amino acids. V lost 3 bases, J lost 9 bases, and 14 bases lay in between. The CDR3 is CASSDRQGSRYTF. CDR3 nucleotide sequence: TGTGCCAGCAGTGATAGGCAGGGGTCGCGCTACACCTTC.

The genes are TRBV30 and TRBJ2-2; 9 bases fit TRBD1. Germline V gene data show CDR1 as GTSNPN and CDR2 as SVGIG (reference sequence). V lost 2 bases, J lost 0 bases, and 7 bases stayed unmatched. The CDR3 covers 17 residues. The CDR3 DNA follows: TGTGCCTGGAGTCCTCGACAGGGGGTTGCGAACACCGGGGAGCTGTTTTTT. Amino acids: CAWSPRQGVANTGELFF.

The rearrangement uses TRBV2 and TRBJ2-2; 9 bases map to TRBD2. CDR3 length: 15 amino acids. Per the germline V gene, CDR1 is SNHLY and CDR2 is FYNNEI. V was pared by 8 bases and J by 5 bases, with 9 bases of the junction left unmatched. CDR3 residues: CASAQLAGHTGELFF. CDR3 nucleotides: TGTGCCAGCGCCCAACTAGCGGGTCATACCGGGGAGCTGTTTTTT.

The chain links TRBV7-2 to TRBJ2-1, with TRBD1 matching over 7 bases. V lost 4 bases, J lost 0 bases, and 3 bases stayed unmatched. Germline V gives CDR1 SGHTA, CDR2 FQGNSA. CDR3 length equals 15 residues. Here the CDR3 DNA reads TGTGCCAGCAGCTCCCAGGGGGTCTCCTACAATGAGCAGTTCTTC. Its protein product is CASSSQGVSYNEQFF.

This chain joins TRBV27 and TRBJ2-7; TRBD1 matches 7 bases. The CDR3 length is 14 residues. From germline, CDR1 is MNHEY and CDR2 SMNVEV (reference sequence). Trimming at V came to 9 bases and at J to 3 bases, leaving 11 bases not matched to a gene. CDR3 residues: CASRRFPGGYEQYF. The CDR3 bases are TGTGCCAGTCGCCGGTTCCCAGGGGGCTACGAGCAGTACTTC.

The chain has TRBV19 and TRBJ1-2; D gene uncertain. Germline lookup yields CDR1 LNHDA and CDR2 SQIVND (reference sequence). V lost 4 bases to trimming and J lost 4 bases, with 10 bases between them. The CDR3 is 13 amino acids. As DNA, the CDR3 is TGTGCCAGTAGTAAGAGGTCGTTCTATGGCTACACCTTC. Residues: CASSKRSFYGYTF.

This clone was picked up a small number of times. The V and J genes are TRBV7-3 and TRBJ1-2, with D possibly TRBD1 on 6 matching bases. In germline, CDR1 is SGHTA, CDR2 FQGTGA. Trimming pared 5 bases from V and 8 bases from J, leaving 18 bases between. The CDR3 spans 14 residues. The CDR3 loop is CASSPNPGERGYTF. Here the CDR3 DNA reads TGTGCCAGCAGCCCCAACCCAGGGGAACGCGGCTACACCTTC. Using reference TRBV7-3 and TRBJ1-2 for the parts outside the CDR3, the full variable domain is GAGVSQTPSNKVTEKGKYVELRCDPISGHTALYWYRQSLGQGPEFLIYFQGTGAADDSGLPNDRFFAVRPEGSVSTLKIQRTERGDSAVYLCASSPNPGERGYTFGSGTRLTVV.

This chain joins TRBV28 and TRBJ1-4; 9 bases line up with TRBD1. The CDR3 is made up of 15 amino acids. V trimming: 5 bases; J trimming: 4 bases; junction bases outside the gene matches: 5. Germline V gene lookup returns CDR1 MDHEN and CDR2 SYDVKM. The CDR3 sequence: CASSGDRDGNEKLFF. CDR3 coding DNA: TGTGCCAGCAGTGGGGACAGGGACGGTAATGAAAAACTGTTTTTT.

A single count supports this clone. This chain joins TRBV24-1 and TRBJ2-1, with TRBD2 identical over 9 bases. This CDR3 contains 19 residues. V trimming: 0 bases; J trimming: 0 bases; junction bases outside the gene matches: 8. Looked up from germline, CDR1 is KGHDR and CDR2 is SFDVKD. The CDR3 coding sequence is TGTGCCACCAGTGATTTGAGTGTCGGACTAGCGTCCTCCTACAATGAGCAGTTCTTC. It encodes CATSDLSVGLASSYNEQFF.

Written as DNA, the CDR3 is TGTGCCTGGTTTGAGGGGGCCACTGAAGCTTTCTTT. The encoded protein is CAWFEGATEAFF. V is TRBV30 and J is TRBJ1-1; TRBD1 matches 7 bases. Germline values: CDR1 GTSNPN, CDR2 SVGIG (reference sequence). V gave up 5 bases and J gave up 4 bases; unmatched junction bases: 4. This CDR3 contains 12 residues.

The chain links TRBV27 to TRBJ1-1; tentative D call: TRBD1 (5 bases). V was cut by 4 bases and J by 6 bases, with 18 bases left in between. Germline assignment: CDR1 MNHEY and CDR2 SMNVEV (reference sequence). This CDR3 is built from 15 residues. The CDR3 spells CASSSSQAHLAEAFF. DNA for the CDR3: TGTGCCAGCAGTTCGTCACAGGCCCACTTAGCTGAAGCTTTCTTT.

This chain joins TRBV19 and TRBJ1-5; 12 bases are shared with TRBD1. The J segment lost 7 bases and the V segment lost 3 bases, leaving 7 bases of the junction unmatched. In germline, CDR1 is LNHDA, CDR2 SQIVND (reference sequence). The CDR3 is made up of 16 amino acids. The CDR3 loop is CASSMAGQGARQPQHF. In nucleotides, the CDR3 is TGTGCCAGTAGTATGGCGGGACAGGGGGCGCGGCAGCCCCAGCATTTT.

This chain links TRBV30 with TRBJ2-3; TRBD1 matches at 10 bases. The CDR3 covers 19 residues. The germline gives CDR1 GTSNPN, CDR2 SVGIG (reference sequence). The V and J ends lost 0 bases and 0 bases, in that order; junction bases with no gene match: 12. CDR3 amino acids: CAWSVHCRRGQGSTDTQYF. In DNA form, the CDR3 reads TGTGCCTGGAGTGTACACTGTAGGAGGGGACAGGGGAGCACAGATACGCAGTATTTT.